This T cell receptor beta chain was identified during a study of T cells in Graves' hyperthyroidism and ophthalmopathy. This clonotype was observed at least ten times. As yet, its antigen is unknown. Study results and caveats: In the blood, most expanded thyroid clonotypes above 0.001 appeared as well.

Researchers barred patients who had uncontrolled infection, other autoimmune disease, pregnancy or lactation. V shed 1 base and J 8 bases; nucleotides not matched to a gene: 13. This CDR3 is 16 amino acids long. CDR1 DFQATT and CDR2 SNEGSKA come from the germline V gene (reference sequence). RNA transcripts yielded amplified TCR beta CDR3 regions. With the HTBI primer set, the TCR CDR3 went through a first round of RT-PCR. TCRdb reanalysed the multiplex PCR reads using MiXCR and keeps one entry per CDR3 protein. Among around 300,000 distinct CDR3 sequences listed, roughly an eighth were seen once. The source is a woman between 40 and 55 years old with Graves' ophthalmopathy. Sequencing was done on a sample of blood. The J gene is TRBJ2-1, the V gene TRBV20-1; 8 nucleotides match TRBD2. The CDR3 here is CSARVIPSGGRDEQFF. CDR3 sequence (DNA): TGCAGTGCTAGAGTAATCCCCAGCGGGGGAAGGGATGAGCAGTTCTTC.